The 10 T cell receptor beta chains below all came from one sample that was sequenced in a study of cytomegalovirus exposure and HLA in healthy donors. PCR amplification relied on 60 Vbeta primers (plus 13 Jbeta primers). Generated by immunoSEQ multiplex PCR, the TCRdb table keeps only in-frame clones and is missing some. The sample has some 85,000 clones, about 80% seen once. The source material was PBMCs. These receptors were collected from a male donor in good health and CMV-seronegative.

A word on this clone: The junction differs from germline at one of its ends, possibly a read error. The J gene is TRBJ2-7, the V gene TRBV5-4; D unresolved. The CDR3 totals 13 residues. CDR1 SGHNT and CDR2 YYREEE come from the germline V gene (reference sequence). This CDR3 is CAGSLAHSYEQYF. The CDR3 nucleotides read TGTGCCGGCAGCTTGGCCCACTCCTACGAGCAGTACTTC.

This clone was seen only once. The CDR3 loop reads CATSRDRQVNYGYTF. The DNA for the CDR3 is TGTGCCACCAGCAGAGATCGTCAGGTGAACTATGGCTACACCTTC. The genes are TRBV15 and TRBJ1-2; no reliable D call. Germline V gene data show CDR1 as LNHNV and CDR2 as YYDKDF (reference sequence). V was pared by 0 bases and J by 2 bases, with 10 bases between. This CDR3 is 15 amino acids long.

The rearrangement uses TRBV28 and TRBJ2-5; D gene ambiguous. Trimming took 3 bases from V and 6 from J, leaving 11 bases between them. Germline values: CDR1 MDHEN, CDR2 SYDVKM. CDR3 size: 13 residues. In DNA, the CDR3 is TGTGCCAGCAGTTTGGCAGCGATTCAGACCCAGTACTTC. Translated: CASSLAAIQTQYF.

V usage is TRBV18 and J usage is TRBJ1-2; tentatively, D is TRBD1 (5 bases). The CDR3 is made up of 13 amino acids. The germline CDR1 and CDR2 sequences are KGHSH and LQKENI. Trimming took off 6 bases at V and 7 bases at J, with 15 bases between the two ends. CDR3 in DNA: TGTGCCAGCTCGGCGGACACTCTCTCTGGCTACACCTTC. This sequence encodes CASSADTLSGYTF. The entire variable domain, with the rest obtained from reference TRBV18 and TRBJ1-2, is as follows: NAGVMQNPRHLVRRRGQEARLRCSPMKGHSHVYWYRQLPEEGLKFMVYLQKENIIDESGMPKERFSAEFPKEGPSILRIQQVVRGDSAAYFCASSADTLSGYTFGSGTRLTVV.

The chain is built from TRBV18 and TRBJ1-6, with a weak D call TRBD1 (5 bases). Germline V gene lookup returns CDR1 KGHSH and CDR2 LQKENI. The CDR3 length is 15 residues. The V end was cut by 2 bases, the J end by 10 bases, with 15 bases between. The CDR3 here is CASSPGAGKASPLHF. The CDR3 DNA reads TGTGCCAGCTCACCAGGGGCAGGGAAAGCATCACCCCTCCACTTT.

The V gene is TRBV7-2, the J gene TRBJ1-2, with D possibly matching TRBD1 (5 bases). CDR1 and CDR2 (germline): SGHTA, FQGNSA. This CDR3 has 14 residues. V was pared by 2 bases and J by 7 bases, with 14 bases between. CDR3 bases: TGTGCCAGCAGCTTAATGCAGGGAATGCCTGGCTACACCTTC. This codes for CASSLMQGMPGYTF.

This clone came up a few times. The chain couples TRBV27 to TRBJ1-2, with D hard to call. Germline CDR1 MNHEY, CDR2 SMNVEV (reference sequence). The CDR3 is made up of 15 amino acids. V was pared by 2 bases and J by 4 bases, with 14 bases between. The CDR3 DNA sequence: TGTGCCAGCAGTTTAGGACCGGGAGCGACCTATGGCTACACCTTC. It specifies CASSLGPGATYGYTF.

This sequence joins TRBV4-1 and TRBJ2-6, with 8 bases lining up with TRBD1. The V gene's germline CDR1 is MGHRA and CDR2 YSYEKL. The J segment lost 1 base and the V segment lost 6 bases, leaving 5 bases of the junction unmatched. The length of the CDR3 is 16 residues. The CDR3 bases are TGCGCCAGCAGGGACAGGGCCTCATCTGGGGCCAACGTCCTGACTTTC. Translation: CASRDRASSGANVLTF.

This clone was seen a handful of times. This rearrangement joins TRBV6-5 to TRBJ1-1; D possibly corresponds to TRBD1 (6 bases). The V and J ends lost 10 bases and 1 base respectively, with 16 bases between them. The CDR3 is 14 residues long. CDR1 MNHEY and CDR2 SVGAGI come from the germline V gene. DNA for the CDR3: TGTGCCATCAGGCTGGGACAAGAGAACACTGAAGCTTTCTTT. This codes for CAIRLGQENTEAFF.

The chain combines TRBV5-6 with TRBJ2-1; 7 nucleotides match TRBD2. The CDR3 covers 15 residues. Germline V gives CDR1 SGHDT, CDR2 YYEEEE. Unmatched junction bases numbered 6, after V lost 3 bases and J lost 3 bases. The CDR3 nucleotides read TGTGCCAGCAGCTCGAGGGCTAGCGGCTACAATGAGCAGTTCTTC. Encoded protein: CASSSRASGYNEQFF. Combining the CDR3 with reference TRBV5-6 and TRBJ2-1 gives the whole variable domain DAGVTQSPTHLIKTRGQQVTLRCSPKSGHDTVSWYQQALGQGPQFIFQYYEEEERQRGNFPDRFSGHQFPNYSSELNVNALLLGDSALYLCASSSRASGYNEQFFGPGTRLTVL.